Each of the 8 T cell receptor beta chains below was sequenced from the same sample in a study of blood T cell repertoires in COVID-19. The protocol was immunoSEQ multiplex PCR, while the TCRdb copy is restricted to in-frame clones and leaves out a portion. The sample comprises under 300,000 clones, about nine tenths of which are singletons, and under 3.5% rests with the top ten. Sample: peripheral blood. All receptors derive from a woman aged 30 to 39 with active or convalescent COVID-19.

In this sample, this clone turned up a few times. The chain joins TRBV12-3 or TRBV12-4 to TRBJ2-7; perhaps TRBD1 as D (5 bases). The V and J ends lost 6 bases and 0 bases respectively, with 9 bases between them. The CDR3 runs to 13 residues. The CDR3 loop reads CASSRAASYEQYF. In DNA form, the CDR3 reads TGTGCCAGCAGCAGGGCAGCCTCCTACGAGCAGTACTTC.

This chain links TRBV6-1 with TRBJ1-2; D is undetermined. Germline CDR1 is MNHNS and CDR2 is SASEGT. Trimming took 1 base from V and 8 from J, leaving 14 bases between them. The CDR3 has 14 residues. The CDR3 spells CASSEDLWRVGYTF. Written as DNA, the CDR3 is TGTGCCAGCAGTGAAGACCTTTGGCGGGTCGGCTACACCTTC.

This clone was seen more than once but under ten times. J is TRBJ2-1 and V is TRBV24-1; D is uncertain. The CDR3 spans 15 residues. V lost 3 bases to trimming and J lost 4 bases, with 12 bases between them. Germline loops: CDR1 KGHDR, CDR2 SFDVKD. The CDR3 here is CATSDPSGAYNEQFF. In DNA, the CDR3 is TGTGCCACCAGTGATCCCTCCGGAGCATACAATGAGCAGTTCTTC.

The chain couples TRBV27 to TRBJ2-5, with TRBD1 matching over 7 bases. The CDR3 contains 12 residues. From germline, CDR1 is MNHEY and CDR2 SMNVEV (reference sequence). This chain's CDR3 is CARGHPLRTQYF. The DNA of the CDR3 is TGTGCTAGGGGGCATCCCCTGCGGACCCAGTACTTC.

The chain couples TRBV27 to TRBJ1-1, with D possibly matching TRBD1 (5 bases). The germline CDR1 and CDR2 sequences are MNHEY and SMNVEV (reference sequence). V lost 5 bases to trimming and J lost 11 bases, with 15 bases between them. The CDR3 is 12 amino acids. CDR3 protein: CASSPPRVGAFF. The CDR3 region has the DNA TGTGCCAGCAGTCCCCCCAGGGTGGGGGCTTTCTTT.

The chain is built from TRBV7-3 and TRBJ2-7; a possible D gene is TRBD1 (7 bases). This CDR3 has 13 amino acids. Germline V gene sequence: CDR1 SGHTA, CDR2 FQGTGA. Trimming took 5 bases from V and 6 from J, leaving 14 bases between them. The CDR3 loop reads CASSPLEGAEQYF. The CDR3 region has the DNA TGTGCCAGCAGCCCCTTGGAGGGGGCCGAGCAGTACTTC.

The chain joins TRBV28 to TRBJ1-4, with D uncertain. The V end was cut by 3 bases, the J end by 7 bases, with 6 bases between. Per germline, CDR1 MDHEN and CDR2 SYDVKM. The CDR3 contains 12 residues. The CDR3 DNA sequence: TGTGCCAGCAGTTTTATATCTGAAAAACTGTTTTTT. Translated: CASSFISEKLFF. Based on the CDR3 plus reference TRBV28 and TRBJ1-4, the full variable domain is DVKVTQSSRYLVKRTGEKVFLECVQDMDHENMFWYRQDPGLGLRLIYFSYDVKMKEKGDIPEGYSVSREKKERFSLILESASTNQTSMYLCASSFISEKLFFGSGTQLSVL.

V gene TRBV7-9 combines with J gene TRBJ2-5; 7 positions agree with TRBD1. The J segment lost 5 bases and the V segment lost 4 bases, leaving 13 bases of the junction unmatched. The germline V gene has CDR1 SEHNR and CDR2 FQNEAQ (reference sequence). The CDR3 runs 16 residues. The CDR3 protein is CASSSLETGALETQYF. In DNA form, the CDR3 reads TGTGCCAGCAGCTCATTAGAAACAGGGGCGTTGGAGACCCAGTACTTC.